The clone carrying this T cell receptor (beta chain) has at least ten counts. Its antigen is unknown. Time point of the sample: newly diagnosed GD, antithyroid drugs for less than 3 months. RNA isolated from PBMCs was used to make the TCR library. The data were obtained in a study of regulatory T cells in long-lasting Graves disease. At the level of the study: Graves' patients (newly diagnosed) had been on antithyroid drugs under 3 months. Regarding the study as a whole: Limited samples may have lowered accuracy. Favoring TRBV28, TRBJ1-2 and TRBJ2-5 was a feature seen in persistent disease. For persistent Graves' patients, TCR diversity was lower than for newly diagnosed ones.

Researchers made TCR beta libraries by using iRepertoire HTBI primers and running Arm-PCR on CDR3 regions. From the multiplex PCR reads, TCRdb called clonotypes with MiXCR, one entry per CDR3 protein. Seen here are roughly 420,000 distinct CDR3 sequences, roughly 15% observed once, and the top ten hold 20% to 25%. Germline V gene data show CDR1 as SNHLY and CDR2 as FYNNEI. This CDR3 spans 13 amino acids. The ends lost 4 bases at V and 5 bases at J; junction bases unmatched: 2. The chain combines TRBV2 with TRBJ2-1; 7 bases agree with TRBD2. This material consisted of peripheral blood mononuclear cells (PBMCs), taken at new diagnosis, from a patient treated with antithyroid drugs. The TCR comes from a female donor with Graves disease. CDR3 loop: CASSGGGDNEQFF. The CDR3 nucleotides are TGTGCCAGCAGTGGGGGGGGAGACAATGAGCAGTTCTTC.